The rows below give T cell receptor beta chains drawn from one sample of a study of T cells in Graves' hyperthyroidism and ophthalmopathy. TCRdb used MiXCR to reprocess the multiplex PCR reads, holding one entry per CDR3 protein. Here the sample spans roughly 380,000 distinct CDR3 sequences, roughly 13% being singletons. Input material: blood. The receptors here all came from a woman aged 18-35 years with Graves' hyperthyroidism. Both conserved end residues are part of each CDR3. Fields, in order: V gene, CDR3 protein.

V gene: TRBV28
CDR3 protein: CASSFALAGGGQFF

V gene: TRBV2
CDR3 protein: CASRTGGIPYGYTF

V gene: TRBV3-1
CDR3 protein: CASSQVPVGGFAELFF

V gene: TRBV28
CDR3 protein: CASREEIQYF

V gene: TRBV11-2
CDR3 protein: CASSLEASGRNTGELFF

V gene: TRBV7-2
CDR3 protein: CASSDKGAGGLGNEQFF

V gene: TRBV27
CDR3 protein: CASKLTLTPTDTQYF

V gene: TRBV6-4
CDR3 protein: CASSPDTTTGELFF

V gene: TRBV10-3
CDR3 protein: CAISERGALSTDTQYF

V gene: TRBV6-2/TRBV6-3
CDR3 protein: CASQGNNYGYTF

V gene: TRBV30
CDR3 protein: CAWSIGGAGTDTQYF

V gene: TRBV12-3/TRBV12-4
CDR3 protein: CASSQGGANGYTF

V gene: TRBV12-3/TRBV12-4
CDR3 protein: CASSQTGEGYNEQFF

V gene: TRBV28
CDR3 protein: CASTIAGGPLNEQFF

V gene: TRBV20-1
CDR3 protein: CSAETSGSIYEQYF

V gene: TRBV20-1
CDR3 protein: CSASPGGHTEAFF

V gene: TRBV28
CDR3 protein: CASSFAGSPYEQYF

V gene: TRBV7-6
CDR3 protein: CASSPGGQAYEQYF

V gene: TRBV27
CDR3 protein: CASSLRTTGEQYF

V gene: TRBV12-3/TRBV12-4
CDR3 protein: CASGDRGTVGEKLFF

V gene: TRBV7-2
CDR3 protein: CASTADRGNEKLFF